A selection of T cell receptor beta chains follows, all from one sample in a study of T-cell reconstitution after alpha-beta-depleted transplantation in children. TCRdb reprocessed the PCR reads via MiXCR and lists one record per CDR3 protein. The repertoire holds 450,000 to 600,000 distinct CDR3 sequences, with roughly 18% as singletons. The starting material was PBMCs from the stem cell graft donor, obtained from the stem cell graft. All receptors come from a human donor who donated a stem cell graft to a child with acute lymphoblastic leukemia. Each CDR3 is given with its conserved first and last residue. The order of the fields is V gene, D gene, clone size, J gene, CDR3 protein, CDR3 DNA. A D gene is named only where the DNA matches it firmly. Clone size is given for some rows only: seen once, a few or many times, or a class if the clone is expanded.

V gene: TRBV10-3
D gene: -
clone size: -
J gene: TRBJ2-4
CDR3 protein: CAISESQGNIQYF
CDR3 DNA: TGTGCCATCAGTGAGTCGCAGGGGAACATTCAGTACTTC

V gene: TRBV4-1
D gene: -
clone size: few
J gene: TRBJ2-5
CDR3 protein: CASSQNIVEGETQYF
CDR3 DNA: TGCGCCAGCAGCCAAAACATAGTGGAGGGAGAGACCCAGTACTTC

V gene: TRBV15
D gene: -
clone size: few
J gene: TRBJ1-3
CDR3 protein: CATSSDRYSGNTIYF
CDR3 DNA: TGTGCCACCAGCAGTGACAGGTACTCTGGAAACACCATATATTTT

V gene: TRBV2
D gene: -
clone size: -
J gene: TRBJ2-3
CDR3 protein: CASSLMDRFLARGPDTQYF
CDR3 DNA: TGTGCCAGCAGTCTGATGGACAGGTTCCTAGCGAGGGGTCCAGATACGCAGTATTTT

V gene: TRBV7-9
D gene: -
clone size: -
J gene: TRBJ1-1
CDR3 protein: CASSLAPRTEEAFF
CDR3 DNA: TGTGCCAGCAGCTTAGCGCCCCGGACAGAAGAAGCTTTCTTT

V gene: TRBV10-3
D gene: -
clone size: -
J gene: TRBJ2-7
CDR3 protein: CAISEGGYEQYF
CDR3 DNA: TGTGCCATCAGTGAAGGCGGGTACGAGCAGTACTTC

V gene: TRBV3-1
D gene: -
clone size: -
J gene: TRBJ2-5
CDR3 protein: CASSQDLYPYF
CDR3 DNA: TGTGCCAGCAGCCAAGATCTATACCCTTACTTC

V gene: TRBV27
D gene: -
clone size: -
J gene: TRBJ2-7
CDR3 protein: CASSLSAISPIEQYF
CDR3 DNA: TGTGCCAGCAGTTTAAGCGCTATCAGTCCTATCGAGCAGTACTTC

V gene: TRBV7-2
D gene: TRBD2
clone size: -
J gene: TRBJ2-7
CDR3 protein: CASTAGLARYEQYF
CDR3 DNA: TGTGCCAGCACCGCTGGACTAGCCCGCTACGAGCAGTACTTC

V gene: TRBV24-1
D gene: -
clone size: -
J gene: TRBJ2-1
CDR3 protein: CATSASGLLNEQFF
CDR3 DNA: TGTGCCACCAGTGCTTCGGGGCTCCTCAATGAGCAGTTCTTC

V gene: TRBV27
D gene: TRBD2
clone size: -
J gene: TRBJ2-1
CDR3 protein: CASRWTSGSFYEQFF
CDR3 DNA: TGTGCCAGCAGATGGACTAGCGGGAGTTTCTATGAGCAGTTCTTC

V gene: TRBV2
D gene: TRBD1
clone size: -
J gene: TRBJ1-1
CDR3 protein: CASSGGGGPNSEAFF
CDR3 DNA: TGTGCCAGCAGCGGTGGAGGGGGCCCGAACTCTGAAGCTTTCTTT

V gene: TRBV7-3
D gene: TRBD2
clone size: many
J gene: TRBJ2-7
CDR3 protein: CASSTGLANEQYF
CDR3 DNA: TGTGCCAGCAGCACGGGACTAGCGAACGAGCAGTACTTC

V gene: TRBV15
D gene: -
clone size: -
J gene: TRBJ2-2
CDR3 protein: CATSSLGGELFF
CDR3 DNA: TGTGCCACCAGCAGCCTTGGGGGGGAGCTGTTTTTT

V gene: TRBV27
D gene: TRBD1
clone size: few
J gene: TRBJ1-2
CDR3 protein: CASSFQGQGEGYTF
CDR3 DNA: TGTGCCAGCAGTTTTCAGGGACAGGGCGAGGGCTACACCTTC

V gene: TRBV5-1
D gene: -
clone size: many
J gene: TRBJ2-3
CDR3 protein: CASSSAGTQYF
CDR3 DNA: TGCGCCAGCTCCTCGGCGGGTACGCAGTATTTT

V gene: TRBV6-1
D gene: TRBD2
clone size: few
J gene: TRBJ2-7
CDR3 protein: CASSSPLAGTYEQYF
CDR3 DNA: TGTGCCAGCAGCTCACCCCTAGCGGGAACCTACGAGCAGTACTTC

V gene: TRBV29-1
D gene: -
clone size: few
J gene: TRBJ1-2
CDR3 protein: CSAEGNNYGYTF
CDR3 DNA: TGCAGCGCCGAGGGAAATAACTATGGCTACACCTTC

V gene: TRBV27
D gene: TRBD2
clone size: many
J gene: TRBJ2-3
CDR3 protein: CASSLTTSADTQYF
CDR3 DNA: TGTGCCAGCAGCCTTACGACTAGCGCAGATACGCAGTATTTT

V gene: TRBV9
D gene: -
clone size: -
J gene: TRBJ1-2
CDR3 protein: CASSVLPNYGYTF
CDR3 DNA: TGTGCCAGCAGCGTATTACCTAACTATGGCTACACCTTC

V gene: TRBV12-3/TRBV12-4
D gene: -
clone size: few
J gene: TRBJ2-1
CDR3 protein: CASRRTGNEQFF
CDR3 DNA: TGTGCCAGCAGGCGTACAGGGAACGAGCAGTTCTTC

V gene: TRBV12-3/TRBV12-4
D gene: -
clone size: few
J gene: TRBJ2-3
CDR3 protein: CASSSGPGGPDTQYF
CDR3 DNA: TGTGCCAGCAGTTCAGGGCCGGGGGGCCCAGATACGCAGTATTTT

V gene: TRBV5-5
D gene: TRBD2
clone size: -
J gene: TRBJ2-3
CDR3 protein: CASSEGLADPSTDTQYF
CDR3 DNA: TGTGCCAGCAGCGAGGGACTAGCGGACCCGAGCACAGATACGCAGTATTTT

V gene: TRBV29-1
D gene: TRBD2
clone size: -
J gene: TRBJ2-2
CDR3 protein: CSVPFSGGNTGELFF
CDR3 DNA: TGCAGCGTTCCCTTTAGCGGGGGGAACACCGGGGAGCTGTTTTTT

V gene: TRBV20-1
D gene: TRBD1
clone size: -
J gene: TRBJ2-7
CDR3 protein: CSASGQGDSYEQYF
CDR3 DNA: TGCAGTGCTAGTGGACAGGGGGACTCCTACGAGCAGTACTTC

V gene: TRBV25-1
D gene: -
clone size: few
J gene: TRBJ2-2
CDR3 protein: CASSEYGGAAGELFF
CDR3 DNA: TGTGCCAGCAGTGAATATGGAGGAGCCGCCGGGGAGCTGTTTTTT

V gene: TRBV6-1
D gene: -
clone size: -
J gene: TRBJ1-1
CDR3 protein: CASSDWGKTEAFF
CDR3 DNA: TGTGCCAGCAGTGATTGGGGCAAGACTGAAGCTTTCTTT

V gene: TRBV27
D gene: TRBD1
clone size: once
J gene: TRBJ1-5
CDR3 protein: CASGQGATSNQPQHF
CDR3 DNA: TGTGCCAGCGGGCAGGGGGCGACCAGCAATCAGCCCCAGCATTTT

V gene: TRBV7-9
D gene: -
clone size: many
J gene: TRBJ1-2
CDR3 protein: CASVLETYYGYTF
CDR3 DNA: TGTGCCAGCGTCTTGGAGACTTACTATGGCTACACCTTC